This T cell receptor (beta chain) originates from a study of blood T cell repertoires in COVID-19. Study-wide background: Spain, Italy and the United States supplied samples that represented acute and convalescent COVID-19. Sample material is recorded as cDNA or gDNA derived from T cells, B-cell-depleted T cells, or PBMCs.

Libraries were prepared by immunoSEQ multiplex PCR; TCRdb keeps only in-frame clonotypes and omits some of them. This table holds 100,000 to 150,000 clones, around 77% found once. V shed 6 bases and J shed 2 bases, with 10 bases lying between them. Germline V lookup: CDR1 LGHNT, CDR2 FRNRAP. The CDR3 loop spans 13 amino acids. The clonotype originates from a man in his sixties with active or convalescent COVID-19. The rearrangement joins TRBV12-5 to TRBJ2-5; a possible D gene is TRBD1 (6 bases). The sequenced sample was peripheral blood. CDR3 nucleotide sequence: TGTGCTAGTGGCGAGGGGGTTCAAGAGACCCAGTACTTC. Translating gives CASGEGVQETQYF.